This paragraph reports one TCR beta chain. The antigen remains undetermined. Germline V gives CDR1 LNHDA, CDR2 SQIVND (reference sequence). J lost 9 bases, V lost 3 bases, and 8 bases had no gene match. The CDR3 is 16 amino acids. Measured with immunoSEQ multiplex PCR; TCRdb has only the in-frame clones, and not every one. The sample lists about 240,000 clones, approximately 83% seen once, with over 0.95% in the top ten. This record comes from a study of cytomegalovirus exposure and HLA in healthy donors. Whole-study findings and limits: In the 120 or so validation repertoires, more than 85% of cluster scores exceeded 0, per a later analysis.

The sequence derives from a woman in her twenties or thirties in good health and CMV-seropositive. Sequenced material: PBMCs. This chain uses TRBV19 with TRBJ1-4; 12 positions match TRBD1. For the CDR3, the DNA is TGTGCCAGTAGTATCGGGACAGGGGGCGCTGGGCAAAAACTGTTTTTT. Translated, it gives CASSIGTGGAGQKLFF. The whole variable domain, filled in from reference TRBV19 and TRBJ1-4, reads DGGITQSPKYLFRKEGQNVTLSCEQNLNHDAMYWYRQDPGQGLRLIYYSQIVNDFQKGDIAEGYSVSREKKESFPLTVTSAQKNPTAFYLCASSIGTGGAGQKLFFGSGTQLSVL.